One T cell receptor beta chain is described in this entry. Its specificity is unknown. The data originate from a study of cytomegalovirus exposure and HLA in healthy donors. Germline V gene sequence: CDR1 MNHEY, CDR2 SVGAGI. CDR3 length: 14 amino acids. V lost 4 bases to trimming and J lost 6 bases; unmatched junction nucleotides: 2. General study points: A list of roughly 160 TCR beta chains associated with cytomegalovirus was given. Reports described diagnosis of cytomegalovirus status by the classifier as highly specific and sensitive.

The primer mix had 60 Vbeta and 13 Jbeta primers. Here immunoSEQ multiplex PCR was the method, and the copy in TCRdb shows in-frame clones only, minus some. The sample totals approximately 68,000 clones. The sequencing input was PBMCs. The chain uses TRBV6-5 and TRBJ2-1; TRBD2 matches at 11 bases. The source is a female donor in good health and CMV-seropositive. The chain's CDR3 is CASSFLAGGNEQFF. The CDR3, as DNA: TGTGCCAGCAGTTTCCTAGCGGGAGGCAATGAGCAGTTCTTC.